This T cell receptor beta chain was observed in a study of T cells expressing NK-cell markers. TCRdb reprocessed the 5' RACE reads and keeps a single row for each CDR3 protein, giving no DNA. Reported are 200,000 to 300,000 distinct CDR3 sequences; the ten largest clones contain about 4%. The CDR3 loop spans 15 amino acids. The germline V gene encodes CDR1 SGHNT and CDR2 YYREEE (reference sequence). V usage is TRBV5-4 and J usage is TRBJ2-5. This sequence originates from a woman between 18 and 75 years old in good health. Material for sequencing was blood T cells: a sorted CD56 or NKG2C T cell subset, CD4+ or CD8+ T cells, or bulk PBMC T cells (not recorded which). Here the CDR3 reads CASSLAVGTQETQYF. Variable domain in full (rest from reference TRBV5-4 and TRBJ2-5): ETGVTQSPTHLIKTRGQQVTLRCSSQSGHNTVSWYQQALGQGPQFIFQYYREEENGRGNFPPRFSGLQFPNYSSELNVNALELDDSALYLCASSLAVGTQETQYFGPGTRLLVL.